Shown below are 19 T cell receptor beta chains from a single sample sequenced in a study of Tregs in tolerant kidney transplant recipients. Method: immunoSEQ multiplex PCR; TCRdb's copy keeps in-frame clones and lacks some. Among over 50,000 clones, about 83% were seen once, and the ten largest hold 4.5% to 6.5%. The sample taken for sequencing was CD4+ T cells from blood. All receptors come from a human donor in good health.

The gene calls are TRBV19 and TRBJ1-1; the D gene is possibly TRBD1 (6 bases). Germline CDR1 and CDR2: LNHDA and SQIVND (reference sequence). This CDR3 is built from 12 residues. The ends were cut back, 6 bases at V and 6 bases at J, with 11 bases in the middle. CDR3 nucleotides: TGTGCCAGTAGCATGGACAGCTCTGAAGCTTTCTTT. Its protein is CASSMDSSEAFF.

The chain combines TRBV7-7 with TRBJ2-5; 12 nucleotides match TRBD2. This CDR3 spans 18 amino acids. Germline-derived CDR1 and CDR2 are SSHAT and FNYEAQ (reference sequence). Trimming at V came to 3 bases and at J to 2 bases, leaving 10 bases not matched to a gene. The CDR3 nucleotides are TGTGCCAGCAGCTTGGGCGGACTAGCGGGGCTGGGACAAGAGACCCAGTACTTC. Translation gives CASSLGGLAGLGQETQYF.

The rearrangement joins TRBV10-3 to TRBJ2-7; D gene ambiguous. This CDR3 is built from 12 residues. Trimming stripped 7 bases from V and 2 bases from J, with 9 bases between. CDR1 is ENHRY and CDR2 is SYGVKD in the germline V gene. DNA of the CDR3: TGTGCCATCAAATCTGAAACCTACGAGCAGTACTTC. Translation: CAIKSETYEQYF.

V and J are TRBV21-1 and TRBJ2-5; the table gives TRBD1 as D, unverified against the DNA. TRBV21-1 is reported as a pseudogene. The CDR3 runs 12 residues. The CDR3 region is CASRDIQETQYF. As DNA, the CDR3 is TGTGCCAGCCGGGACATCCAAGAGACCCAGTACTTC.

The chain has TRBV6-5 and TRBJ2-7; D could derive from TRBD1 or TRBD2 (5 bases each). The CDR3 has 13 residues. V lost 6 bases to trimming and J lost 1 base, with 10 bases between them. Germline CDR1 is MNHEY and CDR2 is SVGAGI. Written as DNA, the CDR3 is TGTGCCAGCAGCCGGGACCGATCCTACGAGCAGTACTTC. This codes for CASSRDRSYEQYF.

This clone has only one observation. This chain uses TRBV5-8 with TRBJ1-5, with D possibly TRBD1 on 5 matching bases. Germline V gives CDR1 SGHTS, CDR2 YDEGEE. V was trimmed by 5 bases and J by 3 bases, leaving 9 bases between them. The CDR3 is made up of 13 amino acids. CDR3 residues: CASSMGLNQPQHF. The CDR3 DNA reads as TGTGCCAGCAGTATGGGGCTCAATCAGCCCCAGCATTTT.

CDR3 sequence reads: CSARDQETQYF. For the CDR3, the DNA is TGCAGTGCCAGGGACCAAGAGACCCAGTACTTC. The chain links TRBV20-1 to TRBJ2-5, with D tentatively TRBD1 (5 bases). This CDR3 is built from 11 residues. CDR1 and CDR2 from the germline V gene are DFQATT and SNEGSKA (reference sequence). Trimming stripped 6 bases from V and 0 bases from J, with 5 bases between.

This clone was observed once. The chain joins TRBV7-3 to TRBJ2-2; TRBD2 aligns across 12 bases. Unmatched junction bases numbered 5, after V lost 3 bases and J lost 6 bases. Germline CDR1 SGHTA, CDR2 FQGTGA. The CDR3 has 16 residues. Written as DNA, the CDR3 is TGTGCCAGCAGCTTGACTAGCGGGGGTGTGCCCGGGGAGCTGTTTTTT. Its translation is CASSLTSGGVPGELFF.

The V call is TRBV29-1, the J call TRBJ1-1, with D unclear. Trimming took 4 bases from V and 4 from J, leaving 16 bases between them. There are 14 residues in the CDR3. In germline, CDR1 is SQVTM, CDR2 ANQGSEA. For the CDR3, the DNA is TGCAGCGTTGTCGTTGGCGGGAGGGTCACTGAAGCTTTCTTT. It is translated as CSVVVGGRVTEAFF.

The CDR3, as DNA: TGTGCCAGTAGTACCAGGGCCAACGGGGAGCTGTTTTTT. The encoded protein is CASSTRANGELFF. The chain recombines TRBV19 with TRBJ2-2, with D maybe TRBD1 (5 bases). This CDR3 is built from 13 residues. Per germline, CDR1 LNHDA and CDR2 SQIVND (reference sequence). Deletions cut 4 bases from V and 7 bases from J, with 10 bases between. Together with reference TRBV19 and TRBJ2-2, the CDR3 gives the full variable domain: DGGITQSPKYLFRKEGQNVTLSCEQNLNHDAMYWYRQDPGQGLRLIYYSQIVNDFQKGDIAEGYSVSREKKESFPLTVTSAQKNPTAFYLCASSTRANGELFFGEGSRLTVL.

J is TRBJ1-2 and V is TRBV2; D is unresolved. Germline V gene data show CDR1 as SNHLY and CDR2 as FYNNEI. There are 13 residues in the CDR3. Trimming stripped 7 bases from V and 3 bases from J, with 12 bases between. CDR3 amino acids: CASIEDGYYGYTF. Here the CDR3 DNA reads TGTGCCAGCATCGAGGACGGCTACTATGGCTACACCTTC.

The chain employs TRBV11-2 and TRBJ2-5; TRBD1 matches 7 bases. Gene TRBJ2-7 matches the end of the DNA better, so the J call may be wrong. Germline assignment: CDR1 SGHAT and CDR2 FQNNGV. The CDR3 is made up of 14 amino acids. CDR3 in DNA: TGTGCCAGCAGCACCAGACAGGGTTCCTACGAGCAGTACTTC. It encodes CASSTRQGSYEQYF.

In DNA form, the CDR3 reads TGTGCCAGTAGAACTCGGGAACCCGTTTACAAAAACATTCAGTACTTC. Its translation: CASRTREPVYKNIQYF. The rearrangement links TRBV19 to TRBJ2-4; maybe TRBD2 (5 bases). Trimming shortened V by 6 bases and J by 3 bases, and 18 bases separated the two germline ends. This CDR3 contains 16 residues. Germline V gene sequence: CDR1 LNHDA, CDR2 SQIVND (reference sequence).

There are a few counts of this clone. V gene TRBV6-1 combines with J gene TRBJ1-5; D gene uncertain. CDR1 is MNHNS, CDR2 SASEGT, per germline. This CDR3 region has 14 residues. Deletions cut 4 bases from V and 5 bases from J, with 12 bases between. The CDR3 DNA follows: TGTGCCAGCAGTGCCCTACGCGGGTATCAGCCCCAGCATTTT. It specifies CASSALRGYQPQHF.

V and J are TRBV5-1 and TRBJ2-7; the match to TRBD1 covers 7 bases. CDR1 is SGHRS, CDR2 YFSETQ, per germline. V gave up 4 bases and J gave up 3 bases; unmatched junction bases: 1. The CDR3 covers 12 residues. CDR3 coding DNA: TGCGCCAGCAGCCGACAGGGCTACGAGCAGTACTTC. Translating gives CASSRQGYEQYF.

The chain links TRBV4-3 to TRBJ2-4; TRBD2 matches at 7 bases. The CDR3 sequence is 15 residues long. Per germline, CDR1 LGHNA and CDR2 YSLEER. With V trimmed by 4 bases and J by 7 bases, 10 bases remained unmatched. CDR3 protein: CASSRGRGMGNIQYF. The CDR3 DNA sequence: TGCGCCAGCAGCCGAGGGCGGGGGATGGGGAACATTCAGTACTTC.

The V and J genes are TRBV10-3 and TRBJ2-1; tentatively, D is TRBD2 (5 bases). Germline CDR1 ENHRY, CDR2 SYGVKD. The CDR3 has 14 amino acids. Trimming removed 0 bases from V and 7 bases from J, with 10 bases in between. Here the CDR3 DNA reads TGTGCCATCAGTGAGTCACCTAGCTTGAATGAGCAGTTCTTC. This translates into CAISESPSLNEQFF.

This chain joins TRBV4-1 and TRBJ1-5; possible D gene TRBD1, 5 bases. V dropped 1 base and J dropped 6 bases, with 10 bases sitting between them. The germline CDR1 and CDR2 sequences are MGHRA and YSYEKL. This CDR3 spans 14 amino acids. This CDR3 is CASSQVGRFQPQHF. The CDR3 coding sequence is TGCGCCAGCAGCCAAGTGGGGCGATTTCAGCCCCAGCATTTT.

The rearrangement joins TRBV5-1 to TRBJ2-7; the D is unclear. CDR1 is SGHRS, CDR2 YFSETQ, per germline. V was clipped by 4 bases and J by 1 base, with 9 bases between them. This CDR3 contains 13 residues. Written as DNA, the CDR3 is TGCGCCAGCAGCCTGCTAGGGTCCTACGAGCAGTACTTC. Encoded protein: CASSLLGSYEQYF.